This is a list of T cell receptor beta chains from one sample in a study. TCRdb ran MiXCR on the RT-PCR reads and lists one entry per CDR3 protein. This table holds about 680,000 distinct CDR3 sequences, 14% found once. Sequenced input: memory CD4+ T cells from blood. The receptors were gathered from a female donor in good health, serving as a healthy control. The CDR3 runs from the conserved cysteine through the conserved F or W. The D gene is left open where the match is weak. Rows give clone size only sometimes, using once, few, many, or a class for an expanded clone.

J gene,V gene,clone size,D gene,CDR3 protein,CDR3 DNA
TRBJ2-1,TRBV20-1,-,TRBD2,CSASPGTSSYNEQFF,TGCAGTGCTAGTCCTGGGACTAGCAGTTACAATGAGCAGTTCTTC
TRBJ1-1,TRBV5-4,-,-,CDSSLELGEAFF,TGTGACAGCAGCTTGGAGCTGGGTGAAGCTTTCTTT
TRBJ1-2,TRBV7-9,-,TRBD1,CASSSSGGQGAGGYTF,TGTGCCAGCAGCTCTAGCGGGGGACAGGGGGCCGGTGGCTACACCTTC
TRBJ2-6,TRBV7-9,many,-,CASSLAQPGANVLTF,TGTGCCAGCAGCTTAGCCCAGCCTGGGGCCAACGTCCTGACTTTC
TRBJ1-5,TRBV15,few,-,CATSRDWNQPQHF,TGTGCCACCAGCAGAGATTGGAATCAGCCCCAGCATTTT
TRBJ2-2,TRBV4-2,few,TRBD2,CASSQDRAGADGELFF,TGTGCCAGCAGCCAAGATCGAGCGGGAGCGGACGGGGAGCTGTTTTTT
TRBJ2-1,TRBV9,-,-,CASSVGGPNENEQFF,TGTGCCAGCAGCGTAGGGGGGCCCAACGAGAATGAGCAGTTCTTC
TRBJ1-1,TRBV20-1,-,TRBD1,CSATETGGGSTEAFF,TGCAGTGCTACAGAGACAGGGGGAGGTAGCACTGAAGCTTTCTTT
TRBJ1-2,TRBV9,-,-,CASTVDGKVGEGYTF,TGTGCCAGCACCGTAGACGGGAAAGTCGGTGAAGGCTACACCTTC
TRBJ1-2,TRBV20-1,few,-,CSARETPGEGYTF,TGCAGTGCTAGAGAAACCCCGGGGGAAGGCTACACCTTC
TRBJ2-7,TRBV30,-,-,CAWSVTGAGEQYF,TGTGCCTGGAGTGTAACTGGGGCTGGGGAGCAGTACTTC
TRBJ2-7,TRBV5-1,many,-,CASSSPSGGGYEQYF,TGCGCCAGCAGCTCCCCGTCAGGGGGGGGATACGAGCAGTACTTC
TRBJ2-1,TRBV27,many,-,CASSVITTPGALYNEQFF,TGTGCCAGCAGTGTCATTACTACCCCAGGGGCCCTGTACAATGAGCAGTTCTTC
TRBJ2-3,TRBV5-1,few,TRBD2,CASSGGSFSGSSDTQYF,TGCGCCAGCAGCGGAGGCAGTTTTAGCGGGAGTTCAGATACGCAGTATTTT
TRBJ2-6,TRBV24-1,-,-,CATSGASGANVLTF,TGTGCCACCAGTGGCGCTTCTGGGGCCAACGTCCTGACTTTC